This T cell receptor (beta chain) comes out of a study of cytotoxic CD8 clonotypes in ibrutinib-treated CLL. At the level of the study: Within the patient group, eleven to twelve were relapsed/refractory and approximately 15 treatment-naive, and 17 to 18 were IGHV unmutated. Response specimens were obtained following a median treatment duration of 12 months, with a range of 6 to 36.

Study observations and caveats: Rare overall, public clonotypes shrank or held steady under therapy.

The planned depth of sequencing spanned 1 in 200,000 to 1 in 1 million T cells. Measured with immunoSEQ multiplex PCR; TCRdb has only the in-frame clones, and not every one. The sample includes approximately 320,000 clones, about 64% of them seen just once. Details on this clone: Its antigen is not identified.

The CDR3 sequence is 17 residues long. Germline lookup yields CDR1 LGHNA and CDR2 YSLEER. Trimming removed 4 bases from V and 3 bases from J; junction bases left unmatched: 2. The chain links TRBV4-3 to TRBJ2-2; 16 bases are a match to TRBD2. Sequenced here: PBMCs, sampled after 36 months of ibrutinib treatment. The TCR comes from a human donor with chronic lymphocytic leukemia. In DNA form, the CDR3 reads TGCGCCAGCAGCCGGGGACTAGCGGGAGGGCACACCGGGGAGCTGTTTTTT. Protein sequence: CASSRGLAGGHTGELFF.